The T cell receptor beta chain described here comes from a study of T cells after yellow fever vaccination. Across the whole study: Each low-cell-number fraction was prepared by means of SMART-Seq v4 Ultra Low Input. Study findings and constraints: The bulk population could contribute abundant contaminating clonotypes to FACS-sorted repertoires. The booster saw the reappearance of most primary-vaccination clones (about 95% CD4, 80% to 90% CD8).

About this clonotype: The antigen is not known.

In germline, CDR1 is WSHSY, CDR2 SAAADI. The V and J ends lost 5 bases and 7 bases, in that order; junction bases with no gene match: 10. This CDR3 is built from 16 residues. TCR cDNA, made by 5'RACE template switching, carried an added universal primer site and UMIs. From the 5' RACE reads, TCRdb called clonotypes with MiXCR, one entry per CDR3 protein. The profile shows some 560,000 distinct CDR3 sequences, less than 20% of them singletons. The clonotype comes from a man aged 30 to 39 who received the YFV17D yellow fever vaccine. This chain links TRBV10-2 with TRBJ2-5, with TRBD2 matching 13 bases. The source material was PBMCs, sampled 15 days after the yellow fever booster vaccination. Written as DNA, the CDR3 is TGCGCCAGCAGTTCACTCGGGACTAGCGGGATCTCGACCCAGTACTTC. Translation gives CASSSLGTSGISTQYF.